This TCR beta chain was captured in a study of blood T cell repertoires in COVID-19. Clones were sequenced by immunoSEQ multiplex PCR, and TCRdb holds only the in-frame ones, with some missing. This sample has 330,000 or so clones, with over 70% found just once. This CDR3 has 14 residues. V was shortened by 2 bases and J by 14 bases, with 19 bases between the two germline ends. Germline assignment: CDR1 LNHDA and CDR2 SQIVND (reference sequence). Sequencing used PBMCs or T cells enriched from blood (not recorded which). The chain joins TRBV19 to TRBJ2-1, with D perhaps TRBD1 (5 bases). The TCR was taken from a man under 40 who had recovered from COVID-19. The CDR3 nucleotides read TGTGCCAGTAGTATATTTGAGTTCCAGGGTGGGGAGTTCTTC. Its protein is CASSIFEFQGGEFF.